The 17 T cell receptor beta chains below all came from one sample that was sequenced in a study of T cell changes during pregnancy in multiple sclerosis. Sequenced by immunoSEQ multiplex PCR; TCRdb stores in-frame clones only, minus some. Altogether roughly 30,000 clones are present, 89% being singletons, with the ten largest covering approximately 10%. Material: CD8+ T cells from peripheral blood mononuclear cells, obtained in the second trimester of pregnancy. The receptors were sampled from a female donor with multiple sclerosis, enrolled in a pregnancy study.

J is TRBJ1-3 and V is TRBV6-1, with a weak D call TRBD1 (5 bases). V lost 1 base, J lost 0 bases, and 10 bases lay in between. Looked up from germline, CDR1 is MNHNS and CDR2 is SASEGT. The CDR3 runs 16 residues. The CDR3 loop is CASSEGSGYSGNTIYF. CDR3 DNA: TGTGCCAGCAGTGAAGGGTCAGGGTACTCTGGAAACACCATATATTTT.

In DNA form, the CDR3 reads TGTGCCAGCAGCGTAACTGGAGGGGGCAGGTACGAGCAGTACTTC. Protein product: CASSVTGGGRYEQYF. The rearrangement links TRBV9 to TRBJ2-7; TRBD1 might be the D (7 bases). CDR1 is SGDLS and CDR2 is YYNGEE in the germline V gene. Trimming took off 1 base at V and 4 bases at J, with 15 bases between the two ends. The CDR3 consists of 15 residues.

The genes are TRBV5-8 and TRBJ2-2; no clear D. V lost 4 bases and J lost 3, with 16 bases in between. The germline V gene has CDR1 SGHTS and CDR2 YDEGEE. The CDR3 loop spans 16 amino acids. The CDR3, as DNA: TGTGCCAGCAGCCCACACGAAGGAGAGGACACCGGGGAGCTGTTTTTT. This codes for CASSPHEGEDTGELFF.

The V call is TRBV27, the J call TRBJ2-3, with no clear D. The CDR3 is 16 amino acids. V lost 1 base and J 4 bases, leaving 15 bases between the germline ends. The germline V gene has CDR1 MNHEY and CDR2 SMNVEV (reference sequence). The CDR3 is CASSLLIPSRPDTQYF. CDR3 bases: TGTGCCAGCAGTTTATTAATTCCGAGCAGGCCAGATACGCAGTATTTT.

V is TRBV15 and J is TRBJ1-5; D not certain. Between the trimmed V and J ends, which lost 0 bases and 5 bases, there was a span of 14 bases. Germline-derived CDR1 and CDR2 are LNHNV and YYDKDF (reference sequence). There are 16 residues in the CDR3. CDR3 in amino acids: CATSRDPPSGHQPQHF. CDR3 nucleotide sequence: TGTGCCACCAGCAGAGATCCCCCGAGTGGGCATCAGCCCCAGCATTTT.

The CDR3 DNA reads TGTGCCAGCAGTGCCGCGGGAGAGCGAAATGAGCAGTTCTTC. Amino acids: CASSAAGERNEQFF. The chain employs TRBV6-4 and TRBJ2-1, with 7 bases lining up with TRBD2. V shed 4 bases, J shed 7 bases, and the junction held 7 bases outside the gene matches. From germline, CDR1 is MRHNA and CDR2 SNTAGT. CDR3 length: 14 amino acids.

The V and J genes are TRBV28 and TRBJ2-3; weak D call: TRBD1 (5 bases). The germline V gene encodes CDR1 MDHEN and CDR2 SYDVKM. The CDR3 is 15 amino acids. Trimming cost V 6 bases and J 0 bases, with 13 bases left between them. The CDR3 is CASSSVGDSTDTQYF. The CDR3 nucleotides read TGTGCCAGCAGCTCTGTAGGGGATAGCACAGATACGCAGTATTTT.

The V call is TRBV12-5, the J call TRBJ2-1; 7 nucleotides line up with TRBD2. V trimming: 6 bases; J trimming: 10 bases; junction bases outside the gene matches: 6. The CDR3 consists of 12 residues. Germline V gene sequence: CDR1 LGHNT, CDR2 FRNRAP. The CDR3 DNA reads TGTGCTAGTGGCCGCGGGGGAGCGGAGCAGTTCTTC. It translates to CASGRGGAEQFF.

This clone has only a few counts. The chain links TRBV27 to TRBJ1-5; maybe TRBD1 (6 bases). The germline CDR1 and CDR2 sequences are MNHEY and SMNVEV (reference sequence). The V end was cut by 6 bases, the J end by 0 bases, with 15 bases between. The CDR3 has 16 residues. The CDR3 DNA reads TGTGCCAGCAGACGGGGGGCGGGAATTAGCAATCAGCCCCAGCATTTT. Its protein product is CASRRGAGISNQPQHF.

The V and J genes are TRBV7-2 and TRBJ2-5; D remains unclear. The V and J ends lost 0 bases and 5 bases respectively, with 13 bases between them. Germline V gene data show CDR1 as SGHTA and CDR2 as FQGNSA. The CDR3 consists of 15 residues. CDR3 region: CASSLAGSPGETQYF. Here the CDR3 DNA reads TGTGCCAGCAGCTTAGCTGGTAGCCCTGGGGAGACCCAGTACTTC. The complete variable domain, with remaining parts taken from reference TRBV7-2 and TRBJ2-5, reads GAGVSQSPSNKVTEKGKDVELRCDPISGHTALYWYRQSLGQGLEFLIYFQGNSAPDKSGLPSDRFSAERTGGSVSTLTIQRTQQEDSAVYLCASSLAGSPGETQYFGPGTRLLVL.

The chain has TRBV4-1 and TRBJ2-7; D is possibly TRBD1 (6 bases). This CDR3 comprises 16 residues. CDR1 is MGHRA, CDR2 YSYEKL, per germline. The V and J ends lost 0 bases and 4 bases respectively, with 16 bases between them. CDR3 nucleotide sequence: TGCGCCAGCAGCCAAGAGGCAGGGGATAGGCGGTACGAGCAGTACTTC. Its protein product is CASSQEAGDRRYEQYF.

V is TRBV2 and J is TRBJ1-2; D ambiguous. The V gene lost 10 bases and the J gene lost 4 bases, with 10 bases spanning the gap. The CDR3 totals 11 residues. The germline CDR1 and CDR2 sequences are SNHLY and FYNNEI. CDR3 residues: CATEKSYGYTF. DNA of the CDR3: TGTGCCACCGAGAAATCCTATGGCTACACCTTC. The full variable domain, with the rest looked up from reference TRBV2 and TRBJ1-2, is EPEVTQTPSHQVTQMGQEVILRCVPISNHLYFYWYRQILGQKVEFLVSFYNNEISEKSEIFDDQFSVERPDGSNFTLKIRSTKLEDSAMYFCATEKSYGYTFGSGTRLTVV.

The rearrangement links TRBV27 to TRBJ2-6, with 8 nucleotides matching TRBD1. Germline V gene sequence: CDR1 MNHEY, CDR2 SMNVEV (reference sequence). The CDR3 sequence is 17 residues long. The V gene end was trimmed by 1 base and the J gene end by 2 bases; junction bases not matched to a gene: 4. CDR3 DNA: TGTGCCAGCAGTTTATGGGCAGGGGGCGCTGGGGCCAACGTCCTGACTTTC. As protein: CASSLWAGGAGANVLTF.

This clone has a single count. This chain joins TRBV7-9 and TRBJ2-3; tentative D call: TRBD2 (6 bases). CDR3 length equals 16 residues. Germline CDR1 is SEHNR and CDR2 is FQNEAQ (reference sequence). Trimming removed 5 bases from V and 7 bases from J, with 22 bases in between. CDR3 region: CASSHSAGHEYNTQYF. The CDR3 bases are TGTGCCAGCAGCCACTCCGCGGGGCACGAGTATAATACGCAGTATTTT.

V gene TRBV7-9 combines with J gene TRBJ2-7; 8 nucleotides align to TRBD2. Per the germline V gene, CDR1 is SEHNR and CDR2 is FQNEAQ (reference sequence). The CDR3 extends over 17 amino acids. The V gene end was trimmed by 3 bases and the J gene end by 1 base; junction bases not matched to a gene: 11. The CDR3: CASSFPGEKRESYEQYF. DNA for the CDR3: TGTGCCAGCAGCTTCCCCGGGGAGAAGCGGGAGTCCTACGAGCAGTACTTC.

The CDR3 loop reads CASSESYRGYQPQHF. The CDR3 DNA follows: TGTGCCAGCAGTGAATCGTACAGGGGATACCAGCCCCAGCATTTT. The genes are TRBV6-1 and TRBJ1-5; 7 bases fit TRBD1. With V trimmed by 2 bases and J by 7 bases, 8 bases remained unmatched. Germline assignment: CDR1 MNHNS and CDR2 SASEGT. This CDR3 has 15 residues.

J is TRBJ2-7 and V is TRBV9, with 7 bases identical to TRBD1. The CDR3 contains 14 residues. V lost 0 bases and J lost 7; bases outside the gene matches: 7. Germline-derived CDR1 and CDR2 are SGDLS and YYNGEE. The CDR3 region has the DNA TGTGCCAGCAGCGTAGGGGACAGCCTTTTGGAGCAGTACTTC. Residues: CASSVGDSLLEQYF.